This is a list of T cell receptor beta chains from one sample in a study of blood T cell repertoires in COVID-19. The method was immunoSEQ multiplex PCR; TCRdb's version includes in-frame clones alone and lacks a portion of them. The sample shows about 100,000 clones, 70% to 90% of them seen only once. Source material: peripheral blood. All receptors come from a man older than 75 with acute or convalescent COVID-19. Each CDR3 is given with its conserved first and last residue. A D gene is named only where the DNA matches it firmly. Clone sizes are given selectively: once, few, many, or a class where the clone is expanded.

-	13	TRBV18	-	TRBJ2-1	TGTGCCAGCTCACCCGACAGTCACAATGAGCAGTTCTTC	CASSPDSHNEQFF
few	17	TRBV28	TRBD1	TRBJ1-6	TGTGCCAGCAGTTTACGTTCGGGACAGAACTATAATTCACCCCTCCACTTT	CASSLRSGQNYNSPLHF
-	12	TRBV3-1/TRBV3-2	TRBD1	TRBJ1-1	TGTGCCAGCAGCCCCCTGACAGGGGAATCTTTCTTT	CASSPLTGESFF
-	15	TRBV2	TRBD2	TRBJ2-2	TGTGCCAGCAGGGGACTAGCGGGAGCCCCCGGGGAGCTGTTTTTT	CASRGLAGAPGELFF
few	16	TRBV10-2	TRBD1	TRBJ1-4	TGCGCCAGCAGTGATACCGGGACAGGGATTAATGAAAAACTGTTTTTT	CASSDTGTGINEKLFF
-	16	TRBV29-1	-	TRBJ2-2	TGCAGCGTCGTACCCTGGGGGGTAGAAGGCACCGGGGAGCTGTTTTTT	CSVVPWGVEGTGELFF
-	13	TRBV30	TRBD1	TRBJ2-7	TGTGCCTGCCCCGGGACAGGATCCTACGAGCAGTACTTC	CACPGTGSYEQYF
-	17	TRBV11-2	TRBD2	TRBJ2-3	TGTGCCAGCAGCCCCCGGGTCACTAGCGGGAACACAGATACGCAGTATTTT	CASSPRVTSGNTDTQYF
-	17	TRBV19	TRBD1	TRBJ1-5	TGTGCCAGTAGTTCCCTGGGACAGGGTCACCGCAATCAGCCCCAGCATTTT	CASSSLGQGHRNQPQHF
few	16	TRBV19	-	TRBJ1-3	TGTGCCAGTAGTAGCTGGGACATAGCCTCTGGAAACACCATATATTTT	CASSSWDIASGNTIYF
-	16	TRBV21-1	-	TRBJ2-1	TGTGCCAGCAGCAAAGGGGACAACTACTATTACAATGAGCAGTTCTTC	CASSKGDNYYYNEQFF
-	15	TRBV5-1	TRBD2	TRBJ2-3	TGCGCCAGCAGCTTGTCGACTAGCGGCACAGATACGCAGTATTTT	CASSLSTSGTDTQYF
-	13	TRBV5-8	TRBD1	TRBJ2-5	TGTGCCAGCAGGAAAACAGGGGTTGAGACCCAGTACTTC	CASRKTGVETQYF
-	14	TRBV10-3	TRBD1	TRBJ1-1	TGTGCCATCGGGACAGGGGGTATGAACACTGAAGCTTTCTTT	CAIGTGGMNTEAFF
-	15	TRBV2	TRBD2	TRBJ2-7	TGTGCCAGCAGTGGGACTAGCGGGTTCTCCTACGAGCAGTACTTC	CASSGTSGFSYEQYF
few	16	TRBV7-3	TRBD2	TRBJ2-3	TGTGCCAGCAGCTTATACGGCGGGGGGCCCACAGATACGCAGTATTTT	CASSLYGGGPTDTQYF
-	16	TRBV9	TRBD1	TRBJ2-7	TGTGCCAGCAGCGTCCAGGGGGCCTCTTTCCCCTACGAGCAGTACTTC	CASSVQGASFPYEQYF
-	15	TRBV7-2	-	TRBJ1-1	TGTGCCAGCAGCTTTGGCAATAGCATGAACACTGAAGCTTTCTTT	CASSFGNSMNTEAFF
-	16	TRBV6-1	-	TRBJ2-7	TGTGCCAGCAGTGAAATGGTGGGGCTCACCCTCCTAGGGCAGTACTTC	CASSEMVGLTLLGQYF
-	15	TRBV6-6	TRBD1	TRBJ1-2	TGTGCCAGCAGTTACTCGGACAGGGGGCTCTATGGCTACACCTTC	CASSYSDRGLYGYTF
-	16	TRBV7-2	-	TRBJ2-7	TGTGCCAGCAGCTTTTTCCGGCAGGGAGGCTCCTACGAGCAGTACTTC	CASSFFRQGGSYEQYF
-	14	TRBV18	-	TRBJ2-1	TGTGCCAGCTCTCTGAACTCGGTGTACAATGAGCAGTTCTTC	CASSLNSVYNEQFF
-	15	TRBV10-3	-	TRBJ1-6	TGTGCCATCAGCGTCCAGGGGCATCGGACTTCACCCCTCCACTTT	CAISVQGHRTSPLHF
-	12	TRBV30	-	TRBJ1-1	TGTGCCTGGAGCAGGGTGGGAACTGAAGCTTTCTTT	CAWSRVGTEAFF
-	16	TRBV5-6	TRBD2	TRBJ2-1	TGTGCCAGCAGCTCCGGACTAGTTTTGGCCCGGGATGAGCAGTTCTTC	CASSSGLVLARDEQFF
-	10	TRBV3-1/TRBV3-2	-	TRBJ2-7	TGTGCCCTCCTCGAGCACGAGCAGTACTTC	CALLEHEQYF
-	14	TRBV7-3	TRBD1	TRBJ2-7	TGTGCCAGCAGCCGGGACAGGGGGCCCTACGAGCAGTACTTC	CASSRDRGPYEQYF
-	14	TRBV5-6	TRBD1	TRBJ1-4	TGTGCCAGCAGCCAGCGACAGGGTTATGAAAAACTGTTTTTT	CASSQRQGYEKLFF
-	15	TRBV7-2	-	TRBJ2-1	TGTGCCAGCAGCCCGACTTGGGGAGATTACAATGAGCAGTTCTTC	CASSPTWGDYNEQFF
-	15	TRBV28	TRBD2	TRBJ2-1	TGTGCCAGCAGGCCCTCTGGCGGGAGGGCCGGTGAGCAGTTCTTC	CASRPSGGRAGEQFF
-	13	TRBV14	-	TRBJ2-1	TGTGCCAGCAGCCATGAAGGGGGCAATGAGCAGTTCTTC	CASSHEGGNEQFF
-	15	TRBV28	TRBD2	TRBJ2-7	TGTGCCAGCAGTTTAGTCCAGGGACTATCCTACGAGCAGTACTTC	CASSLVQGLSYEQYF
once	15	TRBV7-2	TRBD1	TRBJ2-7	TGTGCCAGCAGCTGGCTAGGACAGGGTGGGTACGAGCAGTACTTC	CASSWLGQGGYEQYF